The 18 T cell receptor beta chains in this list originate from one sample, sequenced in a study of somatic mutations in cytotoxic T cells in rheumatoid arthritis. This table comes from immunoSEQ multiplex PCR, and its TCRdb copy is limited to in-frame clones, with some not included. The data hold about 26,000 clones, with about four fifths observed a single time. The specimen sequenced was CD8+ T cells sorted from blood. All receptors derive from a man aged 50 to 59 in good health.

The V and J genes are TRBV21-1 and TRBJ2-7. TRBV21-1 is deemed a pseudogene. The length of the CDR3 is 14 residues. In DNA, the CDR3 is TGTGCCAGCGCCGGGGCAGGTAGCTCCTACGAGCAGTACTTC. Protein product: CASAGAGSSYEQYF.

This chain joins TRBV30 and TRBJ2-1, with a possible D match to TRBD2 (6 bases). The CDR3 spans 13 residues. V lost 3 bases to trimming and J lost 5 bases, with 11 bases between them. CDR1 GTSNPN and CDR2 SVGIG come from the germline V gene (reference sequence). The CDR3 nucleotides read TGTGCCTGGAGCCTCGGGGGAGACAATGAGCAGTTCTTC. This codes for CAWSLGGDNEQFF.

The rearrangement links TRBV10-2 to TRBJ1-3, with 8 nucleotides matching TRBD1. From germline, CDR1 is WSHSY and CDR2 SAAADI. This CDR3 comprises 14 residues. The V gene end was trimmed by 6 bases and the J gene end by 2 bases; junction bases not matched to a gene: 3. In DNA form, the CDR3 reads TGCGCCAGCAGGCACAGGGGGACTGGAAACACCATATATTTT. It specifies CASRHRGTGNTIYF.

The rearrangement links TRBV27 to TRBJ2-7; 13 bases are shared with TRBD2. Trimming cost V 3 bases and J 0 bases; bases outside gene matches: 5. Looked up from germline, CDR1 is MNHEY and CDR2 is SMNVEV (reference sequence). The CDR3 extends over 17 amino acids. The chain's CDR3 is CASSFLGTSGTSYEQYF. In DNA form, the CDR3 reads TGTGCCAGCAGTTTTCTCGGGACTAGCGGGACCTCCTACGAGCAGTACTTC.

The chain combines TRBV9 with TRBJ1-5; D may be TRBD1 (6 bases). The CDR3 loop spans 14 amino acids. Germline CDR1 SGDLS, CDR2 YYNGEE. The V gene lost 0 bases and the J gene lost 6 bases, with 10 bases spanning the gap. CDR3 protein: CASSVGEGVQPQHF. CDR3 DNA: TGTGCCAGCAGCGTAGGTGAGGGGGTTCAGCCCCAGCATTTT.

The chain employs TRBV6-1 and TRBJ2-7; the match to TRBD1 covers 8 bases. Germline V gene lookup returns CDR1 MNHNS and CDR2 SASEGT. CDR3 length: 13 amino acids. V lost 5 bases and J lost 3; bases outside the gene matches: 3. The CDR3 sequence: CASSRDRFYEQYF. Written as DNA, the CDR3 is TGTGCCAGCAGTCGGGACAGGTTCTACGAGCAGTACTTC.

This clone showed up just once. The CDR3 region is CASSFLSFLGNEQFF. CDR3 DNA: TGTGCCAGCAGCTTCTTATCCTTCCTTGGCAATGAGCAGTTCTTC. The gene calls are TRBV11-2 and TRBJ2-1; D is undetermined. The CDR3 sequence is 15 residues long. Per the germline V gene, CDR1 is SGHAT and CDR2 is FQNNGV. V was pared by 3 bases and J by 6 bases, with 15 bases between. Complete variable domain (other parts from reference TRBV11-2 and TRBJ2-1): EAGVAQSPRYKIIEKRQSVAFWCNPISGHATLYWYQQILGQGPKLLIQFQNNGVVDDSQLPKDRFSAERLKGVDSTLKIQPAKLEDSAVYLCASSFLSFLGNEQFFGPGTRLTVL.

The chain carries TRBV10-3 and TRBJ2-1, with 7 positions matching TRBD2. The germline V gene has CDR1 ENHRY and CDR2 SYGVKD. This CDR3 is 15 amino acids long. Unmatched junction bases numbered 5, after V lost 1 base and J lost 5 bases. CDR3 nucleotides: TGTGCCATCAGTGAGTTGGGGGGGAGGGACAATGAGCAGTTCTTC. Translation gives CAISELGGRDNEQFF.

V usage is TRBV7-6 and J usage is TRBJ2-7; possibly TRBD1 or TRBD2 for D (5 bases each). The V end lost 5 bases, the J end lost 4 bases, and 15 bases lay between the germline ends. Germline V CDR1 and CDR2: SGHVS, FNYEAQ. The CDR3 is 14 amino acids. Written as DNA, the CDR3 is TGTGCCAGCAGCCCTGGGACGGATACGTACGAGCAGTACTTC. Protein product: CASSPGTDTYEQYF. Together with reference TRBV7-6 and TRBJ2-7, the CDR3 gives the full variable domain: GAGVSQSPRYKVTKRGQDVALRCDPISGHVSLYWYRQALGQGPEFLTYFNYEAQQDKSGLPNDRFSAERPEGSISTLTIQRTEQRDSAMYRCASSPGTDTYEQYFGPGTRLTVT.

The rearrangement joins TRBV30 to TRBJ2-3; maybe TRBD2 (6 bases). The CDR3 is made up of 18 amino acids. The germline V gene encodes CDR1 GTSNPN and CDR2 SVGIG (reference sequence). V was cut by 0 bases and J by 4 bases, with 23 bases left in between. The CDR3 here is CAWSVEIRDLGPPDTQYF. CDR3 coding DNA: TGTGCCTGGAGTGTGGAAATCCGGGACTTGGGTCCTCCAGATACGCAGTATTTT.

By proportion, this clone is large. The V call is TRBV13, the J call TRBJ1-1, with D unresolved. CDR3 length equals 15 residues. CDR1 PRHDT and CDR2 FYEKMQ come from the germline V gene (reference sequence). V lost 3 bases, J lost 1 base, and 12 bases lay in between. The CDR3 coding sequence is TGTGCCAGCAGCTTTTCCTACGGGAAGAACACTGAAGCTTTCTTT. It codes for CASSFSYGKNTEAFF.

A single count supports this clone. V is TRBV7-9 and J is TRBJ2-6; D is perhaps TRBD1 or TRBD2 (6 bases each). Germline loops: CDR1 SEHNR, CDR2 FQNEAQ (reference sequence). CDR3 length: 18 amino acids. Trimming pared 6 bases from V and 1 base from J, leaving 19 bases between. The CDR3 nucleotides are TGTGCCAGCAGGATGTGGGGGGCTCCCAGGTCTGGGGCCAACGTCCTGACTTTC. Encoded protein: CASRMWGAPRSGANVLTF. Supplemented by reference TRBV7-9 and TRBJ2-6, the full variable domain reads DTGVSQNPRHKITKRGQNVTFRCDPISEHNRLYWYRQTLGQGPEFLTYFQNEAQLEKSRLLSDRFSAERPKGSFSTLEIQRTEQGDSAMYLCASRMWGAPRSGANVLTFGAGSRLTVL.

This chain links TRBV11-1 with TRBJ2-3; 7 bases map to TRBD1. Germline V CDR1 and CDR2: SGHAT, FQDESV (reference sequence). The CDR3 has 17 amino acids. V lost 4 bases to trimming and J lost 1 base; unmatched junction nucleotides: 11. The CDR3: CASSYPPRDRGTDTQYF. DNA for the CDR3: TGTGCCAGCAGCTACCCTCCTCGCGACAGGGGCACAGATACGCAGTATTTT.

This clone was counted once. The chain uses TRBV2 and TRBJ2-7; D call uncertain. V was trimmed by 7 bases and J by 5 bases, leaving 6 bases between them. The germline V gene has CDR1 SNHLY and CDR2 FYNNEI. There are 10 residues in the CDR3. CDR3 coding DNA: TGTGCCAGCAAAACCCACGAGCAGTACTTC. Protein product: CASKTHEQYF.

CDR3 in DNA: TGTGCCAGCAGCTCACCGGGCCCCACGGGCGACACCTTC. It is translated as CASSSPGPTGDTF. The chain links TRBV7-9 to TRBJ1-2, with D unresolved. Germline assignment: CDR1 SEHNR and CDR2 FQNEAQ (reference sequence). The ends were cut back, 4 bases at V and 12 bases at J, with 18 bases in the middle. The CDR3 has 13 amino acids.

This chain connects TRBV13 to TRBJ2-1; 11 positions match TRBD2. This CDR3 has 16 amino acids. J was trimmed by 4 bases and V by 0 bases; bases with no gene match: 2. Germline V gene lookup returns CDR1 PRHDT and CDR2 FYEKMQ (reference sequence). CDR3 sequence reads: CASSLGLAGVYNEQFF. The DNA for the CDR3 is TGTGCCAGCAGCTTAGGACTAGCGGGGGTTTACAATGAGCAGTTCTTC.

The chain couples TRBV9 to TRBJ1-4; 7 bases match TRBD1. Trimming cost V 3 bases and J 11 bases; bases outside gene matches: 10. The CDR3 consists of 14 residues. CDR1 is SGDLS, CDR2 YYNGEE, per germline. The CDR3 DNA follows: TGTGCCAGCAGCGCCGACAGGGAAGGGGGGAAACTGTTTTTT. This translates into CASSADREGGKLFF.

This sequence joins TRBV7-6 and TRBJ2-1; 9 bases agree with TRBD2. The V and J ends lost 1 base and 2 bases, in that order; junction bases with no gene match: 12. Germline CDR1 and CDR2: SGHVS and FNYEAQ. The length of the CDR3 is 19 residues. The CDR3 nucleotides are TGTGCCAGCAGCTTAGGGACTAGGCGGGAGGGCCAGCCCTACAATGAGCAGTTCTTC. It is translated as CASSLGTRREGQPYNEQFF.